The 13 T cell receptor beta chains listed next were all sequenced from one sample in a study of tumor-infiltrating lymphocytes in primary liver carcinoma (dated by TCRdb to 2016 to 2017). The sequencer listed for this sample is Illumina HiSeq 2500. A constant-region primer and ProtoScript II reverse transcriptase were used to reverse-transcribe TCRbeta-specific cDNA from roughly 0.55 ug total RNA. The TCRbeta libraries were prepared through three rounds of nested multiplex PCR following a slightly modified ARM-PCR procedure. Each of the first two PCR rounds ran for about 10 cycles using multiplex TRBV1-TRBV30 forward primers together with a Cbeta reverse primer. TCRdb reworked the public reads: Q25 trimming with fastp, MiXCR clone assembly, productive beta chains retained. Entries are consolidated by CDR3 protein sequence, retaining the most common genes and DNA. The sample yields approximately 110,000 distinct CDR3 sequences; about 59% were counted once. The top ten clonotypes cover over 7% of the sample.

Total RNA and DNA were co-extracted without cell sorting from roughly 20-30 mg of bulk tissue using the AllPrep DNA/RNA mini kit. The sequenced material came from liver tumor tissue from sampling region 1. The cell subset or site tag for this specimen amounts to: tumor region T1, superior pole. The receptors were sampled from a woman between 55 and 75 years old with primary liver carcinoma and hepatitis B virus infection.

In the case of this clonotype: A much larger clone lies a single base off, so this may be a read error. V is TRBV12-5 and J is TRBJ2-1; 7 bases agree with TRBD2. CDR1 is LGHNT and CDR2 is FRNRAP in the germline V gene. The CDR3 spans 18 residues. The DNA for the CDR3 is TGTACTAGTGGTTTGGTTGACCCTCGAGCGGGAAGGTACAATGAGCAGTTCTTC. This sequence encodes CTSGLVDPRAGRYNEQFF. Full variable domain (remainder filled in from reference TRBV12-5 and TRBJ2-1): DARVTQTPRHKVTEMGQEVTMRCQPILGHNTVFWYRQTMMQGLELLAYFRNRAPLDDSGMPKDRFSAEMPDATLATLKIQPSEPRDSAVYFCTSGLVDPRAGRYNEQFFGPGTRLTVL.

CDR3 bases: TGTGCCACCGTCTCACCGCCTAATGGCTACACCTTC. It specifies CATVSPPNGYTF. This chain connects TRBV28 to TRBJ1-2; D is undetermined. CDR3 length: 12 amino acids. V lost 10 bases and J lost 6, with 15 bases in between. The germline V gene has CDR1 MDHEN and CDR2 SYDVKM.

This clonotype showed up many times. The chain carries TRBV7-8 and TRBJ2-5; 9 bases agree with TRBD1. With V trimmed by 4 bases and J by 6 bases, 9 bases remained unmatched. CDR1 is SGHVS and CDR2 is FQNEAQ in the germline V gene. This CDR3 contains 15 residues. Here the CDR3 reads CASSSNAGQGKTQYF. DNA for the CDR3: TGTGCCAGCAGCTCAAACGCGGGACAGGGCAAGACCCAGTACTTC.

V usage is TRBV11-2 and J usage is TRBJ2-1; maybe TRBD2 (5 bases). The germline CDR1 and CDR2 sequences are SGHAT and FQNNGV. V was pared by 5 bases and J by 5 bases, with 16 bases between. The CDR3 sequence is 15 residues long. This CDR3 is CASSMQRSSHNEQFF. The CDR3 nucleotides are TGTGCCAGCAGCATGCAGCGGAGCTCACACAATGAGCAGTTCTTC.

Notes on this clonotype: At one of its ends the junction is not consistent with the germline gene, which may arise from a read error. The CDR3: CASSPQGTVSGEKYF. CDR3 coding DNA: TGTGCGAGCAGCCCCCAAGGGACAGTCTCGGGGGAGAAGTACTTC. The rearrangement uses TRBV11-2 and TRBJ2-7; a weak D match, TRBD1 (7 bases). Germline V gene data show CDR1 as SGHAT and CDR2 as FQNNGV. The CDR3 spans 15 residues. Using reference TRBV11-2 and TRBJ2-7 for the parts outside the CDR3, the full variable domain is EAGVAQSPRYKIIEKRQSVAFWCNPISGHATLYWYQQILGQGPKLLIQFQNNGVVDDSQLPKDRFSAERLKGVDSTLKIQPAKLEDSAVYLCASSPQGTVSGEKYFGPGTRLTVT.

This clonotype has only a few counts. A much larger clone sits a single nucleotide away, making a read error possible. This chain joins TRBV5-6 and TRBJ2-7, with a tentative D call TRBD2 (6 bases). This CDR3 is built from 15 residues. Germline V gene data show CDR1 as SGHDT and CDR2 as YYEEEE. CDR3 bases: TGTGCCAGCAACTTGAAGGGTAGCGGCTCCTACGAGCAGTACTTC. Amino acid sequence: CASNLKGSGSYEQYF. The full variable domain, its missing parts supplied by reference TRBV5-6 and TRBJ2-7, is DAGVTQSPTHLIKTRGQQVTLRCSPKSGHDTVSWYQQALGQGPQFIFQYYEEEERQRGNFPDRFSGHQFPNYSSELNVNALLLGDSALYLCASNLKGSGSYEQYFGPGTRLTVT.

This clonotype was recorded only once. Because the CDR3 is missing its conserved closing phenylalanine or tryptophan, this is likely a read error. The DNA is omitted, as the CDR3 cannot be located on it reliably, and the CDR3 follows TCRdb's listing. The rearrangement uses TRBV1 and TRBJ2-7; TRBD2 is the table's D call, not checked against the DNA. TRBV1 is recorded as a pseudogene. The CDR3 spans 15 amino acids, including both terminal residues. The chain's CDR3 is CTSSQIRLVPFEQYI.

This clonotype was detected a few times. This chain uses TRBV28 with TRBJ2-6; D is tentatively TRBD1 or TRBD2 (7 bases each). The CDR3 covers 18 residues. Trimming stripped 7 bases from V and 0 bases from J, with 19 bases between. Germline V CDR1 and CDR2: MDHEN, SYDVKM. This CDR3 reads CASTRGGTVNSGANVLTF. DNA for the CDR3: TGTGCCAGCACCAGGGGGGGGACGGTGAACTCTGGGGCCAACGTCCTGACTTTC.

About this clonotype itself: This likely comes from a read error, as the CDR3 has no conserved phenylalanine or tryptophan at its end. The chain employs TRBV12-3 or TRBV12-4 and TRBJ2-3, with D possibly TRBD2 on 5 matching bases. V lost 6 bases and J lost 2, with 12 bases in between. This CDR3 region has 14 residues. CDR3 loop: CASSRGSDTDTQYL. The CDR3 coding sequence is TGTGCCAGCAGCCGGGGTAGCGACACAGATACGCAGTATCTT.

This sequence joins TRBV11-2 and TRBJ2-1; 11 nucleotides line up with TRBD2. Trimming took 8 bases from V and 2 from J; bases not matched to a gene: 5. This CDR3 is 15 amino acids long. Germline V CDR1 and CDR2: SGHAT, FQNNGV. CDR3 sequence reads: CASPRLAGTYNEQFF. The CDR3 DNA sequence: TGTGCCAGCCCCCGACTAGCGGGAACCTACAATGAGCAGTTCTTC.

This rearrangement joins TRBV29-1 to TRBJ2-1; no reliable D call. Germline CDR1 reads SQVTM; CDR2 reads ANQGSEA. The CDR3 length is 13 residues. Deletions cut 5 bases from V and 9 bases from J, with 17 bases between. In nucleotides, the CDR3 is TGCAGCGTTACGCGACACTCATCGGGTGAGCAGTTCTTC. It codes for CSVTRHSSGEQFF.

This clonotype has a single count. A much bigger clone sits one base away, suggesting this may be a read error. The chain carries TRBV28 and TRBJ1-2, with unresolved D. Germline lookup yields CDR1 MDHEN and CDR2 SYDVKM. The CDR3 consists of 15 residues. The CDR3 bases are TGTGCCAGCAGCCCATTGGCGAGTTTGGACTATTGCTACACCTTC. It codes for CASSPLASLDYCYTF.

Of note for this clonotype: At one end the junction does not follow the germline gene, possibly because of a read error. The V and J genes are TRBV6-1 and TRBJ1-2; possible D gene TRBD1, 6 bases. CDR3 length equals 16 residues. Germline-derived CDR1 and CDR2 are MNHNS and SASEGT. The CDR3: CASSEAHTQGSYGYAF. CDR3 coding DNA: TGTGCCAGCAGTGAAGCGCATACACAGGGTAGCTATGGCTACGCCTTC.